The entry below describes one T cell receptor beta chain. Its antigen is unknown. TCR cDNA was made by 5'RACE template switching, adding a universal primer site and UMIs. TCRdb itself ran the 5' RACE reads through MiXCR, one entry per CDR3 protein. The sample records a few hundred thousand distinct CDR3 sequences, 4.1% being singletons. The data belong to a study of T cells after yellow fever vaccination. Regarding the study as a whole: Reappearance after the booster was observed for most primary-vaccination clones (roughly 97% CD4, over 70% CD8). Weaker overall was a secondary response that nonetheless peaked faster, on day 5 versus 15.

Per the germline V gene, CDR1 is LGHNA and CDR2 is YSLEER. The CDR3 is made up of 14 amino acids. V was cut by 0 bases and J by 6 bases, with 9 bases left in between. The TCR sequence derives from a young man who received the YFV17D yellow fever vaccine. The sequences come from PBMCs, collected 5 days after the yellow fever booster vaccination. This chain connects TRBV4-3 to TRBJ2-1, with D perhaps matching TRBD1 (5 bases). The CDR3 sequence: CASSQDRTLNEQFF. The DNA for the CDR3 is TGCGCCAGCAGCCAAGACAGGACACTCAATGAGCAGTTCTTC.